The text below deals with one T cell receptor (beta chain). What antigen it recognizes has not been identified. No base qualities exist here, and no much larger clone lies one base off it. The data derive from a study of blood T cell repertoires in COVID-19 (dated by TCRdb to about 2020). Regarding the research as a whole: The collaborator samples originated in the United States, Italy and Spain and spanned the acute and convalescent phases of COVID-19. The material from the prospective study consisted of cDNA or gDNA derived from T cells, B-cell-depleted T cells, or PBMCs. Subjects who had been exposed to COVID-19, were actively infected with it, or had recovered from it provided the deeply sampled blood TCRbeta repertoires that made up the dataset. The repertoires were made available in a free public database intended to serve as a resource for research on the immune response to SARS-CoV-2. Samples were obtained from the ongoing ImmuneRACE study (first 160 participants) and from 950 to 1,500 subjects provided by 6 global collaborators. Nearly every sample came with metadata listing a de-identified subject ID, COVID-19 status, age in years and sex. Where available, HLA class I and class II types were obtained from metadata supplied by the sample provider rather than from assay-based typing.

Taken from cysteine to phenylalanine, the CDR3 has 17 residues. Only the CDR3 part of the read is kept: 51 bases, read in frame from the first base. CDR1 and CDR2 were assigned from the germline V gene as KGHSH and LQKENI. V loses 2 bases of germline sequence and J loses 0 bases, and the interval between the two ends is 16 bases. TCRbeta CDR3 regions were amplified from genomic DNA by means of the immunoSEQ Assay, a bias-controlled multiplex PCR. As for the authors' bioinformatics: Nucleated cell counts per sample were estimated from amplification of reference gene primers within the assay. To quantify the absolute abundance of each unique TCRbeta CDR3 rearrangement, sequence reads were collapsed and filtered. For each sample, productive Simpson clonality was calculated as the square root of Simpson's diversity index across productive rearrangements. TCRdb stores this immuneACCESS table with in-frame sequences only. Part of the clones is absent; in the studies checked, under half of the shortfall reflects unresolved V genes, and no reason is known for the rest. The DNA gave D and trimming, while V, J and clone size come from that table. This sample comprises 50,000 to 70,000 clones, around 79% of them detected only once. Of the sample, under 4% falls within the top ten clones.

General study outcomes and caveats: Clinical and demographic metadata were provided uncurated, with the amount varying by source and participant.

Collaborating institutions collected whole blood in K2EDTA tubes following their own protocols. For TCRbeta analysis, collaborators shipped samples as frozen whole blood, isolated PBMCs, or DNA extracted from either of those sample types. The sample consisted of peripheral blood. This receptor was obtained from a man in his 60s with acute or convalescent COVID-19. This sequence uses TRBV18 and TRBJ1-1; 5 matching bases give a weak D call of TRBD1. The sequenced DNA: TGTGCCAGCTCACCAACTAACCTGCAGGGCATGAACACTGAAGCTTTCTTT. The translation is CASSPTNLQGMNTEAFF.